This entry describes one TCR beta chain. V gave up 4 bases and J gave up 4 bases, with 3 bases separating them. Germline CDR1 and CDR2: SQVTM and ANQGSEA. The CDR3 is 10 residues long. This specimen belongs to a study of blood T cell repertoires in COVID-19. Looking at the study overall: Whether acute or convalescent, the COVID-19 samples came from the United States, Italy and Spain. PBMCs, B-cell-depleted T cells, or T cells provided the cDNA or gDNA that made up the material.

Original processing methods: By means of reference gene primer amplification, nucleated cell counts were estimated. The repertoire was sequenced with immunoSEQ multiplex PCR; TCRdb's copy has only in-frame clones and lacks some. D and trimming were read from the DNA, whereas the V and J calls and clone size are those reported in that table. The profile covers 48,000 or so clones, with more than 75% appearing a single time and approximately 6% taken by the ten largest. The TCR sequence derives from a woman in her sixties with acute or convalescent COVID-19. The chain has TRBV29-1 and TRBJ2-3; D gene ambiguous. The sequenced sample consisted of peripheral blood. The CDR3: CSVGADTQYF. The DNA of the CDR3 is TGCAGCGTTGGCGCAGATACGCAGTATTTT.